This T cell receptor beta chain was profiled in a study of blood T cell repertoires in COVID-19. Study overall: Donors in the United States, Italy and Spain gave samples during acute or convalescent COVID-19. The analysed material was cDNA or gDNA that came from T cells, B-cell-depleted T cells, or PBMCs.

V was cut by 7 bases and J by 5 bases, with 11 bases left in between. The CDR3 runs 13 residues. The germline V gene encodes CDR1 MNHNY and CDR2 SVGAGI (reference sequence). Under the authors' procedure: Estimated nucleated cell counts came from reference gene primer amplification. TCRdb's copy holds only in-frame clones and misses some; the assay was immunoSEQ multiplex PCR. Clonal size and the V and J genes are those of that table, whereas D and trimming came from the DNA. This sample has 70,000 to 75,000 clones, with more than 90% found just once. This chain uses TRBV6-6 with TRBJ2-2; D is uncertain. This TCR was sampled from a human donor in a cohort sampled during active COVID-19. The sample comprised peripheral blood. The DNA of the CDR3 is TGTGCCAGCACCATCACACCTACCGGGGAGCTGTTTTTT. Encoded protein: CASTITPTGELFF.